These T cell receptor beta chains were read from a single sample in a study of control samples from healthy donors and cancer patients. Sequencing used immunoSEQ multiplex PCR; TCRdb keeps in-frame clones, though not all of them. In the table there are roughly 130,000 clones, roughly 90% of which are singletons. Specimen: blood. The receptors stem from a man younger than 40 in good health. The CDR3 runs from the conserved cysteine through the conserved F or W. Fields, in order: J gene, V gene, CDR3 length, CDR3 protein.

>TRBJ2-7|TRBV5-5|13
CASSPDRGLEQYF
>TRBJ2-1|TRBV6-5|11
CASSYAAEQFF
>TRBJ2-5|TRBV5-1|12
CASSADQETQYF
>TRBJ1-5|TRBV28|14
CASSQGTAYQPQHF
>TRBJ2-7|TRBV7-2|17
CASSARSSGRASGEQYF
>TRBJ1-1|TRBV28|12
CASSLRQGEAFF
>TRBJ1-1|TRBV7-3|14
CASSLTGGATEAFF
>TRBJ1-5|TRBV7-8|17
CASSLLVRVRSNQPQHF
>TRBJ2-3|TRBV10-1|13
CASSENQLGTQYF
>TRBJ2-3|TRBV20-1|15
CSASGLAGGIDTQYF
>TRBJ1-5|TRBV7-3|17
CASSLKRSAGSYQPQHF
>TRBJ1-1|TRBV28|14
CASSLQGARTEAFF
>TRBJ1-2|TRBV2|16
CASSEWKQGANRGYTF
>TRBJ2-5|TRBV29-1|11
CSVDAGETQYF
>TRBJ1-1|TRBV6-5|13
CASSYSRITEAFF
>TRBJ2-7|TRBV20-1|10
CSASNYEQYF
>TRBJ1-6|TRBV30|15
CAWTLGDRENSPLHF
>TRBJ2-7|TRBV20-1|11
CSASISYEQYF
>TRBJ1-5|TRBV11-3|16
CASSKYIQVSNQPQHF
>TRBJ1-2|TRBV14|13
CASSPRTGGGYTF
>TRBJ2-1|TRBV6-1|16
CASSEDLAGGRDEQFF
>TRBJ1-5|TRBV19|14
CASRTPGGGQPQHF
>TRBJ2-5|TRBV9|13
CASSVADQETQYF
>TRBJ1-1|TRBV6-5|12
CASSDSGGRAFF
>TRBJ2-1|TRBV2|15
CASSEVRQMYNEQFF
>TRBJ1-1|TRBV6-5|13
CASSYSEYFEAFF
>TRBJ2-4|TRBV9|14
CASSVGGSLNIQYF
>TRBJ1-2|TRBV6-6|15
CASSRPGQGSYGYTF
>TRBJ2-2|TRBV3-1/TRBV3-2|11
CASSQTGELFF
>TRBJ1-5|TRBV28|13
CASSPGGNQPQHF
>TRBJ1-1|TRBV6-4|14
CASSERDGDTEAFF
>TRBJ1-1|TRBV10-3|13
CAIKLKLNTEAFF
>TRBJ1-1|TRBV9|16
CASSVGIQVPNTEAFF
>TRBJ2-5|TRBV9|13
CASSVGPKETQYF
>TRBJ2-3|TRBV7-2|16
CASRPTSGRTHVTQYF
>TRBJ2-1|TRBV29-1|10
CSVGGGEQFF
>TRBJ2-3|TRBV11-2|14
CASSAGASTDTQYF
>TRBJ2-1|TRBV28|14
CASSWTSGNNEQFF
>TRBJ2-3|TRBV12-3/TRBV12-4|12
CASTLDGDTQYF
>TRBJ2-1|TRBV5-1|17
CASSLGTGGPILDEQFF
>TRBJ1-2|TRBV2|15
CASSSTGTLGYGYTF
>TRBJ2-5|TRBV27|14
CASSLRLAGETQYF
>TRBJ1-3|TRBV12-3/TRBV12-4|12
CASSLKGNTIYF
>TRBJ1-5|TRBV7-2|15
CASSLEGTAHQPQHF
>TRBJ2-7|TRBV4-1|15
CASSQEGGHGNEQYF
>TRBJ1-2|TRBV2|13
CASSSTGAGGYTF